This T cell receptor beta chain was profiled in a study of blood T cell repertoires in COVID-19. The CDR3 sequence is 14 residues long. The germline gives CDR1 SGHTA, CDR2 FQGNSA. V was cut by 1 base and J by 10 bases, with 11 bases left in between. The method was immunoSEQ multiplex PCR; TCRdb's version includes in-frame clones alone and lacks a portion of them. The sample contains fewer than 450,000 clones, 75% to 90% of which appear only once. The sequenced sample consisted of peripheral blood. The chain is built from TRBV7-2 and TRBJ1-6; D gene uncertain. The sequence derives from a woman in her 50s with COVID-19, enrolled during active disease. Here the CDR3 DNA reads TGTGCCAGCAGCTTAGGGCAGACTATGTCACCCCTCCACTTT. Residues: CASSLGQTMSPLHF.